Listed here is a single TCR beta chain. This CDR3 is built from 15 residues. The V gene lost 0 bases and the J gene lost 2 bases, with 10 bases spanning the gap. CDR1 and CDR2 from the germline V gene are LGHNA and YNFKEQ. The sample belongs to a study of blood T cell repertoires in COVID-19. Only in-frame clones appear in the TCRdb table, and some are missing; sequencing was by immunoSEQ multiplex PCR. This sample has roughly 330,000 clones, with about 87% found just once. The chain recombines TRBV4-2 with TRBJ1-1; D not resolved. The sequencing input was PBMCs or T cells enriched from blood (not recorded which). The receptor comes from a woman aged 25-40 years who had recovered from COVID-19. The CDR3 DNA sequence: TGTGCCAGCAGCCAAGATGTCACCGGTAACACTGAAGCTTTCTTT. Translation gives CASSQDVTGNTEAFF.